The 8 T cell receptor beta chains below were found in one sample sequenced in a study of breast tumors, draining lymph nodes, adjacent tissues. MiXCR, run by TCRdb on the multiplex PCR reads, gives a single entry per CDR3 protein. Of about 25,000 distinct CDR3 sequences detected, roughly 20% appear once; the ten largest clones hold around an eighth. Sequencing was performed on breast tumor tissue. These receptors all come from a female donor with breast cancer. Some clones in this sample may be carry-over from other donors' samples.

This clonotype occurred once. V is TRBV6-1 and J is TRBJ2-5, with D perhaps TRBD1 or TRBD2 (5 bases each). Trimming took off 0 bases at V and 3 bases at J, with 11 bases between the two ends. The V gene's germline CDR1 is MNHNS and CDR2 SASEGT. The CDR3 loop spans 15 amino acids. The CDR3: CASSEAGGWKETQYF. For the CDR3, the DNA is TGTGCCAGCAGTGAAGCTGGGGGTTGGAAAGAGACCCAGTACTTC.

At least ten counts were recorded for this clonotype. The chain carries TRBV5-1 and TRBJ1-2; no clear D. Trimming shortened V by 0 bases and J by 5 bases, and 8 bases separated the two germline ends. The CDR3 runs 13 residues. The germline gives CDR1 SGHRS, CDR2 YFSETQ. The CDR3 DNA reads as TGCGCCAGCAGCTTGGTTTCGGGATATGGCTACACCTTC. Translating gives CASSLVSGYGYTF.

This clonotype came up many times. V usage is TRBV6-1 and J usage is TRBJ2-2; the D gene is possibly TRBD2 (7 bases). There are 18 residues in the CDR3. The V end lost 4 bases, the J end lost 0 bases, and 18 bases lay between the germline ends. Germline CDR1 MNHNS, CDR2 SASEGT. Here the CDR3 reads CASSGNVGGGANTGELFF. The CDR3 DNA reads TGTGCCAGCAGTGGAAACGTGGGGGGGGGCGCGAACACCGGGGAGCTGTTTTTT.

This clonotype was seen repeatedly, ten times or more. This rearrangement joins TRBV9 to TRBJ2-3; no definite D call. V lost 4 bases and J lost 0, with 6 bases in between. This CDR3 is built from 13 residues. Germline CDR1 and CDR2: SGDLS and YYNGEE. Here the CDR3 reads CASSSPSTDTQYF. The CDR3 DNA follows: TGTGCCAGCAGCTCACCCAGCACAGATACGCAGTATTTT.

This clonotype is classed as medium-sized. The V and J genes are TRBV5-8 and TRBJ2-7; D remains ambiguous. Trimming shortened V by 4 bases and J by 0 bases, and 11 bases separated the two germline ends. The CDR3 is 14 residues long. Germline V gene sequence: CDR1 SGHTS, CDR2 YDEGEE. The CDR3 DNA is TGTGCCAGCAGCGGTTACATGAGCTCCTACGAGCAGTACTTC. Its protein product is CASSGYMSSYEQYF.

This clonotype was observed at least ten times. CDR3 nucleotide sequence: TGTGCCACCAGCAGGACAGCTGTATACAATGAGCAGTTCTTC. This codes for CATSRTAVYNEQFF. V is TRBV15 and J is TRBJ2-1; perhaps TRBD1 as D (5 bases). Trimming took 3 bases from V and 4 from J, leaving 10 bases between them. The CDR3 has 14 amino acids. The V gene's germline CDR1 is LNHNV and CDR2 YYDKDF (reference sequence).

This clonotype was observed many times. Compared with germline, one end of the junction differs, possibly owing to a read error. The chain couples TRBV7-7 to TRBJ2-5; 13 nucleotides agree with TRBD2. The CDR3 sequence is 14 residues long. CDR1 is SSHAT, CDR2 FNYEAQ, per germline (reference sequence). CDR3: CASSRTSGSETQYF. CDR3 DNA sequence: TGTGCTAGCAGCCGGACTAGCGGGAGCGAGACCCAGTACTTC. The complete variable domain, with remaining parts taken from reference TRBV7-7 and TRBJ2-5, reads GAGVSQSPRYKVTKRGQDVTLRCDPISSHATLYWYQQALGQGPEFLTYFNYEAQPDKSGLPSDRFSAERPEGSISTLTIQRTEQRDSAMYRCASSRTSGSETQYFGPGTRLLVL.

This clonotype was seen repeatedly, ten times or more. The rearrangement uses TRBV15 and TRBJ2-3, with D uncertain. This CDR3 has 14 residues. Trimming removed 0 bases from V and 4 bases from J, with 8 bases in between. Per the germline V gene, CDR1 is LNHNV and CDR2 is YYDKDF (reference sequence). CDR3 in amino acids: CATSRDEVADTQYF. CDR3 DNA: TGTGCCACCAGCAGAGATGAGGTGGCAGATACGCAGTATTTT. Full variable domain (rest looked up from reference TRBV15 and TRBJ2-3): DAMVIQNPRYQVTQFGKPVTLSCSQTLNHNVMYWYQQKSSQAPKLLFHYYDKDFNNEADTPDNFQSRRPNTSFCFLDIRSPGLGDTAMYLCATSRDEVADTQYFGPGTRLTVL.